This TCR beta chain was sequenced during a study of T cell responses to AZD1222 COVID-19 vaccine. Study context: Second-dose timings of about 4 or about 12 weeks were pooled.

In its sample, this clone was seen once. Its antigen remains unidentified. Study observations and caveats: The study sampled repertoires only after the peak T cell response. Among the donors, most were white British and more were female, and clonal diversity was possibly underestimated.

Sequencing used immunoSEQ multiplex PCR; TCRdb keeps in-frame clones, though not all of them. The data show 150,000 to 200,000 clones, over 90% seen once. V was pared by 0 bases and J by 7 bases, with 15 bases between. Germline assignment: CDR1 GTSNPN and CDR2 SVGIG (reference sequence). CDR3 length equals 15 residues. The chain links TRBV30 to TRBJ1-4; tentative D call: TRBD1 (5 bases). The material was peripheral blood, obtained on day 0 of AZD1222 vaccination. This receptor was obtained from an adult in good health. The CDR3 sequence is CAWSVHRGFVEKLFF. The CDR3 DNA is TGTGCCTGGAGTGTACATCGGGGGTTCGTTGAAAAACTGTTTTTT.